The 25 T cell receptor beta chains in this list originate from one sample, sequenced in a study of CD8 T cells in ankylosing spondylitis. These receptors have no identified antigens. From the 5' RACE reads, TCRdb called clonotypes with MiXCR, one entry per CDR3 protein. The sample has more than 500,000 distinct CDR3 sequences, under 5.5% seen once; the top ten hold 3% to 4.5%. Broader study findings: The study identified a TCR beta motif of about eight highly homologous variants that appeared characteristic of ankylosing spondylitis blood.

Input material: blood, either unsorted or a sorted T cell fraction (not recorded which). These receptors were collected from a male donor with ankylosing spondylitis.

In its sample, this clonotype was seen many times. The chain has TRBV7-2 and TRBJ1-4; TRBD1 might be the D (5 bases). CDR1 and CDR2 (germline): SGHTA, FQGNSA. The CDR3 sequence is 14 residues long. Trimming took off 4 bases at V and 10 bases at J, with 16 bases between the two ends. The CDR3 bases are TGTGCCAGCAGCTACACCGCCTACCAGGGAAAACTGTTTTTT. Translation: CASSYTAYQGKLFF.

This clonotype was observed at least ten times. CDR3 sequence: CASGLAGSGEQYF. The CDR3 DNA is TGCGCCAGCGGACTAGCGGGATCGGGGGAGCAGTACTTC. The chain couples TRBV5-1 to TRBJ2-7; 12 nucleotides match TRBD2. CDR1 is SGHRS and CDR2 is YFSETQ in the germline V gene. J gave up 7 bases and V 7 bases, and 6 bases lay outside the gene matches. The CDR3 is 13 amino acids.

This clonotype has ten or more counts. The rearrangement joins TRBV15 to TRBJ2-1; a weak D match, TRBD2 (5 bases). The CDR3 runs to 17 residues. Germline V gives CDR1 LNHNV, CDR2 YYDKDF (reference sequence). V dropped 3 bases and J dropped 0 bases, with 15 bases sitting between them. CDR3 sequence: CATSRTSRARSYNEQFF. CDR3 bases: TGTGCCACCAGCAGGACGTCGCGGGCTCGCTCCTACAATGAGCAGTTCTTC.

The CDR3 sequence is CASSRTSANEQFF. Here the CDR3 DNA reads TGTGCCAGCAGCCGTACTAGCGCGAATGAGCAGTTCTTC. The V call is TRBV7-2, the J call TRBJ2-1; TRBD2 aligns across 7 bases. Germline V CDR1 and CDR2: SGHTA, FQGNSA. Trimming took 5 bases from V and 7 from J; bases not matched to a gene: 5. The CDR3 is 13 residues long.

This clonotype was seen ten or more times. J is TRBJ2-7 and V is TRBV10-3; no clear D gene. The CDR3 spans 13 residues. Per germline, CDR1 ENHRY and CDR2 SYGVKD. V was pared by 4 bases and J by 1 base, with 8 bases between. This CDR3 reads CAISVGYSYEQYF. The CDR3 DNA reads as TGTGCCATCAGTGTGGGTTATTCCTACGAGCAGTACTTC.

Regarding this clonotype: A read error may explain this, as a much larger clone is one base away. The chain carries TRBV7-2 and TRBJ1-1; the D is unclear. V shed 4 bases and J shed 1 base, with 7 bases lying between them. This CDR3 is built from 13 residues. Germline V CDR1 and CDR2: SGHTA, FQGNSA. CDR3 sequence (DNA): TGTACCAGCAGCTACCGGCAGAACACTGAAGCTTTCTTT. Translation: CTSSYRQNTEAFF.

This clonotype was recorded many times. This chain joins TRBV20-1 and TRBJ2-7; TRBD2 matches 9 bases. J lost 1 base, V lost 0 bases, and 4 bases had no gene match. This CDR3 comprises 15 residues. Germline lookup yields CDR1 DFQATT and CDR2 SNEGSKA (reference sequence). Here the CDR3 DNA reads TGCAGTGCTAGAGATCGTAGCGGGGGATCCTACGAGCAGTACTTC. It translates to CSARDRSGGSYEQYF.

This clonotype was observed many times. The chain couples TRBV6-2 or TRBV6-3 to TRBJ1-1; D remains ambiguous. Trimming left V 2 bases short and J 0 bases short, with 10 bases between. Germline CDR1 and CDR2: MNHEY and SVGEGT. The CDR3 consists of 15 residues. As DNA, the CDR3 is TGTGCCAGCAGTTACCCCGGGATCATGAACACTGAAGCTTTCTTT. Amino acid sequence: CASSYPGIMNTEAFF.

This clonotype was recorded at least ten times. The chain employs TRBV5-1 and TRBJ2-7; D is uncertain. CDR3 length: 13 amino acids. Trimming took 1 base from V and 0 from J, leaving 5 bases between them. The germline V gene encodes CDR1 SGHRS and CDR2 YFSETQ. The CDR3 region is CASSLRSSYEQYF. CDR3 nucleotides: TGCGCCAGCAGCTTGCGGAGCTCCTACGAGCAGTACTTC.

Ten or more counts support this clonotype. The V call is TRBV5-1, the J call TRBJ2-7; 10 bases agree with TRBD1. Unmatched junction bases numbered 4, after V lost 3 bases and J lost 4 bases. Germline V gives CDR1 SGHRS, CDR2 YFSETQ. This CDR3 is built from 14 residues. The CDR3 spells CASSSRTGGYEQYF. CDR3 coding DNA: TGCGCCAGCAGCTCACGGACAGGGGGATACGAGCAGTACTTC.

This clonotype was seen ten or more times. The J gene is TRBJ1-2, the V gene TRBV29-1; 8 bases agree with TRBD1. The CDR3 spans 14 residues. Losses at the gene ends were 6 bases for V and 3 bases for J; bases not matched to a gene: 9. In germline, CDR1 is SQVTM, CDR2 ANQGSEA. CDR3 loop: CSVATGAAYYGYTF. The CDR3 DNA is TGCAGCGTAGCGACAGGGGCGGCCTACTATGGCTACACCTTC.

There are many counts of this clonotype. CDR3 sequence reads: CASSLGWGQAAETQYF. The DNA for the CDR3 is TGTGCCAGCAGCTTAGGTTGGGGGCAGGCAGCAGAGACCCAGTACTTC. The chain carries TRBV7-9 and TRBJ2-5, with D perhaps matching TRBD1 (6 bases). The CDR3 contains 16 residues. Germline V gene sequence: CDR1 SEHNR, CDR2 FQNEAQ (reference sequence). The V and J ends lost 1 base and 4 bases respectively, with 16 bases between them.

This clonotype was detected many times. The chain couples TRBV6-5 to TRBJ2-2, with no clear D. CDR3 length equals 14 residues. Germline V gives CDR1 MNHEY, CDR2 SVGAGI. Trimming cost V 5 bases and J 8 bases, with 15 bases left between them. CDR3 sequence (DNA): TGTGCCAGCAGTAACCCCAGACCAACTGGGGAGCTGTTTTTT. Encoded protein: CASSNPRPTGELFF.

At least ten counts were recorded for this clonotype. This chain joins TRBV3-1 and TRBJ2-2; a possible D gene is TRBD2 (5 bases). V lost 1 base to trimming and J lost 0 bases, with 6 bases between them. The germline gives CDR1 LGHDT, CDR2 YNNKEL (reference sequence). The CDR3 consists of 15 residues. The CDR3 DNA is TGTGCCAGCAGCCAAGCGGGAACGAACACCGGGGAGCTGTTTTTT. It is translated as CASSQAGTNTGELFF.

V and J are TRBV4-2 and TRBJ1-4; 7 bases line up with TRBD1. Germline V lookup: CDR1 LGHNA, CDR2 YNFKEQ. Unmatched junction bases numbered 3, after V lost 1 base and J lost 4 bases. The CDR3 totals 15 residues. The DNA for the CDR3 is TGTGCCAGCAGCCAAGGTGACAGGGATAATGAAAAACTGTTTTTT. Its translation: CASSQGDRDNEKLFF.

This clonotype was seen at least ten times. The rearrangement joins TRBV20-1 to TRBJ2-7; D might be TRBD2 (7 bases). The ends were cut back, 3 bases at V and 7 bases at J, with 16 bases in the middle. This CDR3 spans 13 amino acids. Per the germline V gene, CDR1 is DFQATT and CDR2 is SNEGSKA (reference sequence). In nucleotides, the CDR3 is TGCAGTGCTAGGTCGGGGGGCCCGGATGAGCAGTACTTC. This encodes CSARSGGPDEQYF.

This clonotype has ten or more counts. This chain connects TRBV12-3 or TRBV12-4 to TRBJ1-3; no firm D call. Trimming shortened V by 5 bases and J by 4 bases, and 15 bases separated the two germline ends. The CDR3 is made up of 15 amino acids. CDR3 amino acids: CASSPSRSPGNTIYF. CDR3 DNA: TGTGCCAGCAGTCCATCCAGGAGTCCGGGAAACACCATATATTTT.

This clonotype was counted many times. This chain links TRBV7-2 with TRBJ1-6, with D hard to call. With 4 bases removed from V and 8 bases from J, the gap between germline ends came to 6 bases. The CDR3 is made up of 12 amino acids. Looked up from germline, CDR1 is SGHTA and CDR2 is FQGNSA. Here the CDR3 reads CASSSPYSPLHF. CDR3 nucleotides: TGTGCCAGCAGCTCCCCTTATTCACCCCTCCACTTT.

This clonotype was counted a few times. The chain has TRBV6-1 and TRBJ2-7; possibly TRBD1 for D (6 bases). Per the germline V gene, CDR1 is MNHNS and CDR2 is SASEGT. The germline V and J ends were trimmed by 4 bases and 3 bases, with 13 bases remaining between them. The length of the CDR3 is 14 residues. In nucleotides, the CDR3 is TGTGCCAGCAGTGGCTACAGGGATAGCTACGAGCAGTACTTC. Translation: CASSGYRDSYEQYF.

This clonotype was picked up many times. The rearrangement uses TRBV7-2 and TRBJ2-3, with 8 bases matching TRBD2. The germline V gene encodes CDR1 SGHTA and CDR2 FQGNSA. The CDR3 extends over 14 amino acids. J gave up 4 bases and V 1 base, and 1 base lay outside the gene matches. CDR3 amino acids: CASSLDGRADTQYF. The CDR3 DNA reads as TGTGCCAGCAGCTTAGACGGGAGGGCAGATACGCAGTATTTT.

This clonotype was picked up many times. In DNA form, the CDR3 reads TGTGCCAGCAGTTTAAGGCTAGCGGGGAGCACAGATACGCAGTATTTT. Translation: CASSLRLAGSTDTQYF. The rearrangement uses TRBV12-3 or TRBV12-4 and TRBJ2-3, with 9 bases matching TRBD2. The CDR3 length is 16 residues. V shed 2 bases, J shed 0 bases, and the junction held 3 bases outside the gene matches.

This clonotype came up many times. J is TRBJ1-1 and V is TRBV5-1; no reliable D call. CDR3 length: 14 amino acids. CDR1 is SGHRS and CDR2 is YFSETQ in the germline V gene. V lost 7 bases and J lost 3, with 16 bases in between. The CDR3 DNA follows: TGCGCCAGCGGCCCTCCCAACATGGACACTGAAGCTTTCTTT. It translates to CASGPPNMDTEAFF.

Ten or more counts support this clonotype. The CDR3 nucleotides read TGTGCCAGCAGTGAGGTATACAGGAACACTGAAGCTTTCTTT. Protein: CASSEVYRNTEAFF. The J gene is TRBJ1-1, the V gene TRBV6-1; D is unresolved. Germline CDR1 and CDR2: MNHNS and SASEGT. CDR3 length: 14 amino acids. V was cut by 3 bases and J by 1 base, with 9 bases left in between.

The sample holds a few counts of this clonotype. CDR3 residues: CASSKGDLSNQPQHF. DNA for the CDR3: TGTGCCAGCAGTAAGGGGGATCTGAGCAATCAGCCCCAGCATTTT. This rearrangement joins TRBV6-2 or TRBV6-3 to TRBJ1-5, with D possibly being TRBD1 (6 bases). Germline V lookup: CDR1 MNHEY, CDR2 SVGEGT. Trimming shortened V by 5 bases and J by 1 base, and 12 bases separated the two germline ends. CDR3 size: 15 residues.

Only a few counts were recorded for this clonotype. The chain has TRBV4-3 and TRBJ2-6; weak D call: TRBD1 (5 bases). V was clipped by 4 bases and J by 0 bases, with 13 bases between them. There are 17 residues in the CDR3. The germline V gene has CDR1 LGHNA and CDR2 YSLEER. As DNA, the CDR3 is TGCGCCAGCAGCCCAGAAACAGGCGGCTCTGGGGCCAACGTCCTGACTTTC. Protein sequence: CASSPETGGSGANVLTF.